This is a list of T cell receptor gamma chains from one sample in a study of Vδ1+ human thymocytes. TCRdb redid clone calling on the multiplex PCR reads using CATT. The sample lists tens of thousands of gamma-chain clones, about a fifth occurring once. The sample was Vdelta1+ gamma-delta thymocytes from the thymus. Every receptor here comes from a boy under three years old who had congenital heart surgery. CDR3s include the opening cysteine and the closing phenylalanine or tryptophan. Clone sizes are given selectively: once, few, many, or a class where the clone is expanded.

abundance: few; j_gene: TRGJP1; v_gene: TRGV9; CDR3aa: CALWEVRAHTTGWFKIF; CDR3nt: TGTGCCTTGTGGGAGGTGCGGGCTCATACCACTGGTTGGTTCAAGATATTT
abundance: medium-sized; j_gene: TRGJ1/TRGJ2; v_gene: TRGV5; CDR3aa: CATWGDYYKKLF; CDR3nt: TGTGCCACCTGGGGAGATTATTATAAGAAACTCTTT
abundance: -; j_gene: TRGJ1/TRGJ2; v_gene: TRGV4; CDR3aa: CATWDVNYKKLF; CDR3nt: TGTGCCACCTGGGATGTCAATTATAAGAAACTCTTT
abundance: -; j_gene: TRGJP2; v_gene: TRGV3; CDR3aa: CATWDSREGDWIKTF; CDR3nt: TGTGCCACCTGGGACAGTCGCGAGGGTGATTGGATCAAGACGTTT
abundance: -; j_gene: TRGJ1/TRGJ2; v_gene: TRGV9; CDR3aa: CALWEVMGIMKLF; CDR3nt: TGTGCCTTGTGGGAGGTGATGGGCATAATGAAACTCTTT
abundance: -; j_gene: TRGJP; v_gene: TRGV5; CDR3aa: CATWDSQSQELGKKIKVF; CDR3nt: TGTGCCACCTGGGACAGCCAGTCTCAAGAGTTGGGCAAAAAAATCAAGGTATTT
abundance: few; j_gene: TRGJ1/TRGJ2; v_gene: TRGV9; CDR3aa: CALWEVQSYKKLF; CDR3nt: TGTGCCTTGTGGGAGGTGCAAAGCTATAAGAAACTCTTT
abundance: -; j_gene: TRGJ1/TRGJ2; v_gene: TRGV2; CDR3aa: CATWSPTNYYKKLF; CDR3nt: TGTGCCACCTGGTCTCCGACGAATTATTATAAGAAACTCTTT
abundance: few; j_gene: TRGJ1/TRGJ2; v_gene: TRGV2; CDR3aa: CATWFNYYKKLF; CDR3nt: TGTGCCACCTGGTTTAATTATTATAAGAAACTCTTT
abundance: -; j_gene: TRGJ1/TRGJ2; v_gene: TRGV4; CDR3aa: CATWLSSYYKKLF; CDR3nt: TGTGCCACCTGGTTATCGAGCTATTATAAGAAACTCTTT
abundance: few; j_gene: TRGJ1/TRGJ2; v_gene: TRGV9; CDR3aa: CALWEVQDVKKLF; CDR3nt: TGTGCCTTGTGGGAGGTGCAAGACGTTAAGAAACTCTTT
abundance: few; j_gene: TRGJ1/TRGJ2; v_gene: TRGV8; CDR3aa: CATWDRPYYKKLF; CDR3nt: TGTGCCACCTGGGATCGACCGTATTATAAGAAACTCTTT
abundance: few; j_gene: TRGJ1/TRGJ2; v_gene: TRGV9; CDR3aa: CALWEVVYYKKLF; CDR3nt: TGTGCCTTGTGGGAGGTAGTTTATTATAAGAAACTCTTT
abundance: few; j_gene: TRGJ1/TRGJ2; v_gene: TRGV2; CDR3aa: CATWDGRDYKKLF; CDR3nt: TGTGCCACCTGGGACGGAAGAGATTATAAGAAACTCTTT
abundance: -; j_gene: TRGJ1/TRGJ2; v_gene: TRGV9; CDR3aa: CALWGVSGNYKKLF; CDR3nt: TGTGCCTTGTGGGGGGTGTCGGGTAATTATAAGAAACTCTTT
abundance: -; j_gene: TRGJ1/TRGJ2; v_gene: TRGV4; CDR3aa: CATWDLDLKKLF; CDR3nt: TGTGCCACCTGGGATCTGGATCTGAAGAAACTCTTT
abundance: -; j_gene: TRGJ1/TRGJ2; v_gene: TRGV4; CDR3aa: CATLTDKKLF; CDR3nt: TGTGCCACCCTTACAGATAAGAAACTCTTT
abundance: -; j_gene: TRGJ1/TRGJ2; v_gene: TRGV2; CDR3aa: CATWDGYHYYKKLF; CDR3nt: TGTGCCACCTGGGACGGGTACCATTATTATAAGAAACTCTTT
abundance: -; j_gene: TRGJP1; v_gene: TRGV9; CDR3aa: CALWEATTGWFKIF; CDR3nt: TGTGCCTTGTGGGAGGCAACCACTGGTTGGTTCAAGATATTT
abundance: -; j_gene: TRGJ1/TRGJ2; v_gene: TRGV4; CDR3aa: CATWDGPGRRKLF; CDR3nt: TGTGCCACCTGGGATGGCCCCGGGAGGAGGAAACTCTTT
abundance: -; j_gene: TRGJ1/TRGJ2; v_gene: TRGV9; CDR3aa: CALWEPSWDYYKKLF; CDR3nt: TGTGCCTTGTGGGAGCCCTCTTGGGATTATTATAAGAAACTCTTT
abundance: few; j_gene: TRGJ1/TRGJ2; v_gene: TRGV2; CDR3aa: CATWDSLGYKKLF; CDR3nt: TGTGCCACCTGGGACTCCCTAGGTTATAAGAAACTCTTT
abundance: -; j_gene: TRGJ1/TRGJ2; v_gene: TRGV5; CDR3aa: CATWDRRSNYYKKLF; CDR3nt: TGTGCCACCTGGGACAGGAGGTCGAATTATTATAAGAAACTCTTC
abundance: -; j_gene: TRGJ1/TRGJ2; v_gene: TRGV8; CDR3aa: CATWDTTGAQPHKKLF; CDR3nt: TGTGCCACCTGGGATACAACCGGTGCTCAACCCCATAAGAAACTCTTT
abundance: few; j_gene: TRGJ1/TRGJ2; v_gene: TRGV8; CDR3aa: CATWDIGDYYKKLF; CDR3nt: TGTGCCACCTGGGATATAGGGGATTATTATAAGAAACTCTTT
abundance: -; j_gene: TRGJ1/TRGJ2; v_gene: TRGV2; CDR3aa: CATWDGLDYYKKLF; CDR3nt: TGTGCCACCTGGGACGGCCTCGATTATTATAAGAAACTCTTT
abundance: -; j_gene: TRGJP; v_gene: TRGV2; CDR3aa: CATWDGPQELGKKIKVF; CDR3nt: TGTGCCACCTGGGACGGGCCTCAAGAGTTGGGCAAAAAAATCAAAGTATTT
abundance: -; j_gene: TRGJ1/TRGJ2; v_gene: TRGV5; CDR3aa: CATWDIVNKKKLF; CDR3nt: TGTGCCACCTGGGACATCGTAAACAAGAAGAAACTCTTT
abundance: -; j_gene: TRGJ1/TRGJ2; v_gene: TRGV9; CDR3aa: CARDYYKKLF; CDR3nt: TGTGCCAGGGATTATTATAAGAAACTCTTT
abundance: -; j_gene: TRGJ1/TRGJ2; v_gene: TRGV2; CDR3aa: CATWDGQWGYNYYKKLF; CDR3nt: TGTGCCACCTGGGACGGGCAGTGGGGCTATAACTATTATAAGAAACTCTTT
abundance: few; j_gene: TRGJ1/TRGJ2; v_gene: TRGV9; CDR3aa: CALWEDIYYKKLF; CDR3nt: TGTGCCTTGTGGGAGGACATTTATTATAAGAAACTCTTT
abundance: few; j_gene: TRGJ1/TRGJ2; v_gene: TRGV3; CDR3aa: CATWDAKLF; CDR3nt: TGTGCCACCTGGGACGCGAAACTCTTT
abundance: -; j_gene: TRGJP; v_gene: TRGV9; CDR3aa: CALWEPTTQELGKKIKVF; CDR3nt: TGTGCCTTGTGGGAGCCCACTACCCAAGAGTTGGGCAAAAAAATCAAGGTATTT
abundance: -; j_gene: TRGJ1/TRGJ2; v_gene: TRGV9; CDR3aa: CALWRGDYYKKLF; CDR3nt: TGTGCCTTGTGGAGGGGGGATTATTATAAGAAACTCTTT
abundance: -; j_gene: TRGJ1/TRGJ2; v_gene: TRGV3; CDR3aa: CATWRGYYKKLF; CDR3nt: TGTGCCACCTGGAGGGGTTATTATAAGAAACTCTTT
abundance: few; j_gene: TRGJ1/TRGJ2; v_gene: TRGV2; CDR3aa: CATWDGPPGQKLF; CDR3nt: TGTGCCACCTGGGACGGACCGCCTGGACAGAAACTCTTT
abundance: -; j_gene: TRGJP; v_gene: TRGV9; CDR3aa: CALWEAARSGKKIKVF; CDR3nt: TGTGCCTTGTGGGAGGCCGCTCGGTCGGGCAAAAAAATCAAGGTATTT
abundance: -; j_gene: TRGJ1/TRGJ2; v_gene: TRGV4; CDR3aa: CATWDDHAYYKKLF; CDR3nt: TGTGCCACCTGGGACGACCACGCTTATTATAAGAAACTCTTT
abundance: few; j_gene: TRGJ1/TRGJ2; v_gene: TRGV9; CDR3aa: CALWEVENNYKKLF; CDR3nt: TGTGCCTTGTGGGAGGTGGAGAATAATTATAAGAAACTCTTT
abundance: -; j_gene: TRGJP; v_gene: TRGV9; CDR3aa: CALWGTKELGKKIKVF; CDR3nt: TGTGCCTTGTGGGGGACGAAAGAGTTGGGCAAAAAAATCAAGGTATTT
abundance: once; j_gene: TRGJ1/TRGJ2; v_gene: TRGV9; CDR3aa: CALWEGWNYYKKLF; CDR3nt: TGTGCCTTGTGGGAGGGATGGAATTATTATAAGAAACTCTTT
abundance: -; j_gene: TRGJ1/TRGJ2; v_gene: TRGV2; CDR3aa: CATWDGPGGYKKLF; CDR3nt: TGTGCCACCTGGGACGGGCCGGGGGGTTATAAGAAACTCTTT
abundance: -; j_gene: TRGJ1/TRGJ2; v_gene: TRGV2; CDR3aa: CATWDRPLRYKKLF; CDR3nt: TGTGCCACCTGGGACAGGCCCTTGAGATATAAGAAACTCTTT
abundance: -; j_gene: TRGJP1; v_gene: TRGV4; CDR3aa: CATWDGSTGWFKIF; CDR3nt: TGTGCCACCTGGGATGGGTCCACTGGTTGGTTCAAGATATTT
abundance: -; j_gene: TRGJP2; v_gene: TRGV4; CDR3aa: CATWEFSIGDWIKTF; CDR3nt: TGTGCCACCTGGGAATTTTCAATCGGGGATTGGATCAAGACGTTT
abundance: few; j_gene: TRGJ1/TRGJ2; v_gene: TRGV9; CDR3aa: CALWRDNKKLF; CDR3nt: TGTGCCTTGTGGAGGGATAATAAGAAACTCTTT
abundance: few; j_gene: TRGJ1/TRGJ2; v_gene: TRGV4; CDR3aa: CATWDARTYKKLF; CDR3nt: TGTGCCACCTGGGATGCTCGAACTTATAAGAAACTCTTT
abundance: -; j_gene: TRGJ1/TRGJ2; v_gene: TRGV3; CDR3aa: CATLGYYYKKLF; CDR3nt: TGTGCCACCTTAGGTTATTATTATAAGAAACTCTTT
abundance: few; j_gene: TRGJ1/TRGJ2; v_gene: TRGV9; CDR3aa: CALWAPQHGTYYKKLF; CDR3nt: TGTGCCTTGTGGGCCCCCCAGCACGGGACTTATTATAAGAAACTCTTT
abundance: few; j_gene: TRGJ1/TRGJ2; v_gene: TRGV4; CDR3aa: CATWDFWYLDYYKKLF; CDR3nt: TGTGCCACCTGGGATTTTTGGTATTTGGATTATTATAAGAAACTCTTT
abundance: -; j_gene: TRGJ1/TRGJ2; v_gene: TRGV3; CDR3aa: CATWDRRGSNYYKKLF; CDR3nt: TGTGCCACCTGGGACAGGCGGGGTTCAAACTATTATAAGAAACTCTTT
abundance: few; j_gene: TRGJ1/TRGJ2; v_gene: TRGV8; CDR3aa: CATWEALKKLF; CDR3nt: TGTGCCACCTGGGAGGCCCTTAAGAAACTCTTT
abundance: -; j_gene: TRGJ1/TRGJ2; v_gene: TRGV4; CDR3aa: CATWDGPSRGYYKKLF; CDR3nt: TGTGCCACCTGGGATGGGCCCTCACGTGGCTATTATAAGAAACTCTTT
abundance: -; j_gene: TRGJ1/TRGJ2; v_gene: TRGV2; CDR3aa: CATWDGRRYKKLF; CDR3nt: TGTGCCACCTGGGACGGGCGTCGGTATAAGAAACTCTTT
abundance: -; j_gene: TRGJ1/TRGJ2; v_gene: TRGV9; CDR3aa: CALWEVHFKQYYYKKLF; CDR3nt: TGTGCCTTGTGGGAGGTCCACTTTAAGCAGTATTATTATAAGAAACTCTTT
abundance: -; j_gene: TRGJ1/TRGJ2; v_gene: TRGV4; CDR3aa: CATWDGVRDKKLF; CDR3nt: TGTGCCACCTGGGATGGGGTTAGAGATAAGAAACTCTTT
abundance: -; j_gene: TRGJ1/TRGJ2; v_gene: TRGV3; CDR3aa: CATWDTHKKLF; CDR3nt: TGTGCCACCTGGGACACGCATAAGAAACTCTTT